The next 16 T cell receptor beta chains were all read from a single sample in a study of control samples from healthy donors and cancer patients. Method: immunoSEQ multiplex PCR; TCRdb's copy keeps in-frame clones and lacks some. Here the sample spans approximately 97,000 clones, around 81% being singletons. The sample taken for sequencing was blood. The receptor set was obtained from a man aged 30 to 45 in good health.

The chain combines TRBV5-1 with TRBJ1-1; D gene unclear. V lost 5 bases and J lost 5, with 16 bases in between. The CDR3 runs 14 residues. CDR1 and CDR2 (germline): SGHRS, YFSETQ. The CDR3 DNA sequence: TGCGCCAGCAGTGGCCGGCCGACTAATACTGAAGCTTTCTTT. It is translated as CASSGRPTNTEAFF.

This clone showed up just a few times. This rearrangement joins TRBV2 to TRBJ1-5; D not certain. From germline, CDR1 is SNHLY and CDR2 FYNNEI. CDR3 length: 12 amino acids. Trimming shortened V by 4 bases and J by 11 bases, and 12 bases separated the two germline ends. CDR3 loop: CASSVGQRAQHF. The CDR3 nucleotides read TGTGCCAGCAGTGTGGGCCAGCGAGCCCAGCATTTT.

This clone was seen once. The rearrangement uses TRBV6-1 and TRBJ1-2; 7 bases are shared with TRBD1. This CDR3 spans 15 amino acids. V was pared by 1 base and J by 4 bases, with 6 bases of the junction left unmatched. Germline values: CDR1 MNHNS, CDR2 SASEGT. CDR3 amino acids: CASSEDYQGVYGYTF. The CDR3 DNA reads as TGTGCCAGCAGTGAAGATTATCAGGGGGTCTATGGCTACACCTTC.

This clone was seen just once. The CDR3 loop reads CASSFSPTGLYGYTF. The CDR3 region has the DNA TGCGCCAGCAGCTTTTCCCCGACAGGGTTGTATGGCTACACCTTC. The chain employs TRBV5-1 and TRBJ1-2, with 7 bases fitting TRBD1. With 2 bases clipped from V and 5 bases from J, the junction kept 9 bases outside the gene matches. The CDR3 runs 15 residues. Germline CDR1 and CDR2: SGHRS and YFSETQ.

V usage is TRBV2 and J usage is TRBJ1-2, with D possibly matching TRBD1 (6 bases). Germline V gene data show CDR1 as SNHLY and CDR2 as FYNNEI. This CDR3 is 15 amino acids long. Trimming removed 5 bases from V and 7 bases from J, with 20 bases in between. The CDR3 DNA follows: TGTGCCAGCAGTCACTCAATGAGGGGGATAGCTGGCTACACCTTC. Translation gives CASSHSMRGIAGYTF.

V is TRBV19 and J is TRBJ1-5; possible D gene TRBD1, 5 bases. Trimming shortened V by 7 bases and J by 8 bases, and 15 bases separated the two germline ends. Germline V CDR1 and CDR2: LNHDA, SQIVND (reference sequence). The CDR3 spans 13 residues. CDR3 sequence reads: CASNKRDYEPQHF. The CDR3 DNA reads as TGTGCCAGTAACAAAAGGGACTATGAGCCCCAGCATTTT.

The rearrangement joins TRBV6-1 to TRBJ1-5, with 11 bases aligning to TRBD1. The V and J ends lost 3 bases and 7 bases, in that order; junction bases with no gene match: 5. CDR3 size: 15 residues. Germline V lookup: CDR1 MNHNS, CDR2 SASEGT. The DNA for the CDR3 is TGTGCCAGCAGTGACAGGACAGGGGGCTGGCAGCCCCAGCATTTT. It encodes CASSDRTGGWQPQHF.

V gene TRBV11-2 combines with J gene TRBJ1-1; TRBD1 agrees at 9 bases. The CDR3 is made up of 17 amino acids. With V trimmed by 4 bases and J by 5 bases, 14 bases remained unmatched. Per germline, CDR1 SGHAT and CDR2 FQNNGV. CDR3 sequence: CASSSPLLGTGLTEAFF. The CDR3 bases are TGTGCCAGCAGCTCGCCCCTCCTAGGGACAGGGTTGACTGAAGCTTTCTTT.

The chain has TRBV12-3 or TRBV12-4 and TRBJ2-1; D is unresolved. The CDR3 consists of 13 residues. V dropped 6 bases and J dropped 3 bases, with 9 bases sitting between them. In nucleotides, the CDR3 is TGTGCCAGCAGCCTCCAGGACTACAATGAGCAGTTCTTC. Amino acid sequence: CASSLQDYNEQFF.

For the CDR3, the DNA is TGTGCTAGTGGTTTGGGCGGCCAACAAGGGGAGCTGTTTTTT. Amino acid sequence: CASGLGGQQGELFF. The chain combines TRBV12-5 with TRBJ2-2; no definite D call. Germline V gene lookup returns CDR1 LGHNT and CDR2 FRNRAP. The germline V and J ends were trimmed by 1 base and 8 bases, with 11 bases remaining between them. The CDR3 length is 14 residues.

The V gene is TRBV30, the J gene TRBJ1-6; D unclear. There are 13 residues in the CDR3. From germline, CDR1 is GTSNPN and CDR2 SVGIG (reference sequence). The germline V and J ends were trimmed by 1 base and 5 bases, with 6 bases remaining between them. CDR3 sequence reads: CAWSGQNNSPLHF. CDR3 DNA: TGTGCCTGGAGTGGACAAAATAATTCACCCCTCCACTTT.

The chain carries TRBV6-4 and TRBJ1-2; TRBD1 matches 7 bases. CDR1 is MRHNA, CDR2 SNTAGT, per germline. V lost 6 bases, J lost 7 bases, and 11 bases stayed unmatched. The CDR3 contains 14 residues. CDR3 sequence: CASRDHRQGLGYTF. The CDR3 nucleotides are TGTGCCAGCAGGGACCATCGACAGGGCCTTGGCTACACCTTC.

About this clone itself: At one end, the junction sequence differs from germline, possibly due to a read error. Written as DNA, the CDR3 is TGTGCCAGCAGCGAAGGAAGGAGGGGAGGAGATACGCAGTATTTT. Translating it yields CASSEGRRGGDTQYF. The rearrangement uses TRBV6-1 and TRBJ2-3, with a weak D call TRBD2 (6 bases). CDR1 and CDR2 from the germline V gene are MNHNS and SASEGT. The CDR3 has 15 residues.

The chain joins TRBV10-3 to TRBJ2-2; 7 bases line up with TRBD1. CDR3 length equals 14 residues. V trimming: 6 bases; J trimming: 4 bases; junction bases outside the gene matches: 5. Germline V CDR1 and CDR2: ENHRY, SYGVKD. CDR3 amino acids: CAISSPGGTGELFF. DNA for the CDR3: TGTGCCATCAGCTCGCCAGGGGGCACCGGGGAGCTGTTTTTT.

The rearrangement joins TRBV10-3 to TRBJ1-1, with D possibly being TRBD1 (5 bases). The CDR3 is made up of 11 amino acids. The germline gives CDR1 ENHRY, CDR2 SYGVKD. V was pared by 3 bases and J by 10 bases, with 9 bases between. CDR3 in amino acids: CAISELGAAFF. The CDR3 DNA reads TGTGCCATCAGTGAACTAGGGGCAGCTTTCTTT.

V is TRBV6-2 or TRBV6-3 and J is TRBJ2-7, with 11 bases identical to TRBD2. CDR3 length equals 15 residues. Germline V gene lookup returns CDR1 MNHEY and CDR2 SVGEGT. After removal of 4 bases from V and 2 bases from J, the junction contained 4 bases not matched to a gene. CDR3 amino acids: CASSSRLAGTYEQYF. In DNA, the CDR3 is TGTGCCAGCAGTTCGAGACTAGCGGGGACCTACGAGCAGTACTTC.